A single sample gave rise to the 7 T cell receptor beta chains below, sequenced in a study of blood T cell repertoires in COVID-19. Sequencing was performed with immunoSEQ multiplex PCR; in TCRdb, only in-frame clones are kept and a portion is missing. The sample holds about 200,000 clones, 80% seen once. The sample was peripheral blood. Receptor source: a human donor in a cohort sampled during active COVID-19.

The rearrangement joins TRBV3-1 (or the pseudogene TRBV3-2) to TRBJ1-6; 7 nucleotides match TRBD1. The CDR3 is made up of 15 amino acids. The J segment lost 10 bases and the V segment lost 2 bases, leaving 8 bases of the junction unmatched. Germline loops: CDR1 LGHDT, CDR2 YNNKEL (reference sequence). In DNA form, the CDR3 reads TGTGCCAGCAGCCAAATGAGACAGGGACGATCACCCCTCCACTTT. Translated, it gives CASSQMRQGRSPLHF.

This clone was detected only once. The rearrangement links TRBV3-1 (or the pseudogene TRBV3-2) to TRBJ2-3, with 13 bases that match TRBD2. Germline-derived CDR1 and CDR2 are LGHDT and YNNKEL (reference sequence). Losses at the gene ends were 4 bases for V and 3 bases for J; bases not matched to a gene: 22. The CDR3 has 22 residues. CDR3 nucleotide sequence: TGTGCCAGCAGCCCGATCGAGATAACCGGGACTAGCGGGATTAAGAGAACAGATACGCAGTATTTT. It translates to CASSPIEITGTSGIKRTDTQYF.

CDR3 region: CASSLADTYNEQFF. CDR3 DNA sequence: TGCGCCAGCAGCTTGGCAGATACCTACAATGAGCAGTTCTTC. The chain employs TRBV5-1 and TRBJ2-1; D remains unclear. This CDR3 has 14 amino acids. V was pared by 0 bases and J by 2 bases, with 6 bases between. Germline V gene lookup returns CDR1 SGHRS and CDR2 YFSETQ.

The chain uses TRBV19 and TRBJ2-6; 7 nucleotides match TRBD1. The CDR3 loop spans 16 amino acids. Germline V gene sequence: CDR1 LNHDA, CDR2 SQIVND (reference sequence). Unmatched junction bases numbered 10, after V lost 10 bases and J lost 1 base. DNA for the CDR3: TGTGCCACCTCCGGACAGGCAAAATCTGGGGCCAACGTCCTGACTTTC. Encoded protein: CATSGQAKSGANVLTF.

The V gene is TRBV18, the J gene TRBJ2-1; D not resolved. V was clipped by 3 bases and J by 7 bases, with 10 bases between them. Germline assignment: CDR1 KGHSH and CDR2 LQKENI. The CDR3 is made up of 13 amino acids. The CDR3 sequence: CASSPGLLNEQFF. The CDR3 DNA reads as TGTGCCAGCTCACCCGGTCTCTTGAATGAGCAGTTCTTC.

The chain carries TRBV6-6 and TRBJ1-6; 7 bases fit TRBD1. CDR3 size: 12 residues. Germline CDR1 and CDR2: MNHNY and SVGAGI (reference sequence). The V gene end was trimmed by 11 bases and the J gene end by 9 bases; junction bases not matched to a gene: 7. CDR3 coding DNA: TGTGCCGGTCGACAGGGTCGTTCACCCCTCCACTTT. Translated: CAGRQGRSPLHF.

The V gene is TRBV5-4, the J gene TRBJ2-2, with TRBD1 matching 12 bases. Germline V gene data show CDR1 as SGHNT and CDR2 as YYREEE (reference sequence). After removal of 0 bases from V and 7 bases from J, the junction contained 4 bases not matched to a gene. This CDR3 is 16 amino acids long. CDR3 sequence reads: CASSLGGQGAIGELFF. CDR3 nucleotide sequence: TGTGCCAGCAGCTTGGGGGGACAGGGGGCTATCGGGGAGCTGTTTTTT.